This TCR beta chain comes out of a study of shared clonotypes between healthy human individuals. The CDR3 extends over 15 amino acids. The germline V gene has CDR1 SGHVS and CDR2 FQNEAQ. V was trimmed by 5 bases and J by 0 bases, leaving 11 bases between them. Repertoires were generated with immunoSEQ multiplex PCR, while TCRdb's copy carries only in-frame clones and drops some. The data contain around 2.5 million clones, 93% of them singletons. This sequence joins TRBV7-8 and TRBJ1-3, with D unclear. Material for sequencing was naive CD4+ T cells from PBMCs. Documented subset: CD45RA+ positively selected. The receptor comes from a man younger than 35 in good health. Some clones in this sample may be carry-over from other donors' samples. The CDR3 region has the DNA TGTGCCAGCAGCCCGAGGGATTACTCTGGAAACACCATATATTTT. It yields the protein CASSPRDYSGNTIYF.